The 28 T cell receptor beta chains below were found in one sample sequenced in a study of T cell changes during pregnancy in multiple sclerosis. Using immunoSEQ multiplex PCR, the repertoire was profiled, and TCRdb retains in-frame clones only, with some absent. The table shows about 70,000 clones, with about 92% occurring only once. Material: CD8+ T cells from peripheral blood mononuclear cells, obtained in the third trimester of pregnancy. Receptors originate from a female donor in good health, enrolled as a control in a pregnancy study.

The CDR3 spells CASSFGLNTEAFF. CDR3 DNA sequence: TGTGCCAGCAGTTTTGGACTTAACACTGAAGCTTTCTTT. V usage is TRBV27 and J usage is TRBJ1-1; D unclear. Germline V gene data show CDR1 as MNHEY and CDR2 as SMNVEV (reference sequence). Trimming removed 3 bases from V and 2 bases from J, with 7 bases in between. The CDR3 is 13 residues long.

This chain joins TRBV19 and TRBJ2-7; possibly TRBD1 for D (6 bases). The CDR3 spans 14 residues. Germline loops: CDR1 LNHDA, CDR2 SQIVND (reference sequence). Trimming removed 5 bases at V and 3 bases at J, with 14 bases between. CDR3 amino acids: CASSLEARGYEQYF. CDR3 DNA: TGTGCCAGTAGTCTTGAGGCCAGGGGCTACGAGCAGTACTTC.

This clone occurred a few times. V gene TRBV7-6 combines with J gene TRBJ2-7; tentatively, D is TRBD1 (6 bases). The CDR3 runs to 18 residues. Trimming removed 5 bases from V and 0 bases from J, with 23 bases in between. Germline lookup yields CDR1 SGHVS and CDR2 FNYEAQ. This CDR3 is CASSPRGLWGHSSYEQYF. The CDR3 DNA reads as TGTGCCAGCAGCCCAAGGGGGTTATGGGGACACTCCTCCTACGAGCAGTACTTC.

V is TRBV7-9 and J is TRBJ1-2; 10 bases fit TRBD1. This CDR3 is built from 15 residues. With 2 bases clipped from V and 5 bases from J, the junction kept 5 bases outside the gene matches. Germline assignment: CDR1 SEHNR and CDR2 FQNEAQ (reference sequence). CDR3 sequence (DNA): TGTGCCAGCAGCTTACGACAGGGGGCGAAGTATGGCTACACCTTC. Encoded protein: CASSLRQGAKYGYTF.

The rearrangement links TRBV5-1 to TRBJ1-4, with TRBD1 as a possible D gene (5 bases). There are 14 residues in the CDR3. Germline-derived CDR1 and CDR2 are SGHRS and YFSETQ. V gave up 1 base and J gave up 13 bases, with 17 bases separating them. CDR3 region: CASSLSIQGGVLFF. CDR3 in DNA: TGCGCCAGCAGCTTGAGTATCCAGGGCGGAGTACTGTTTTTT. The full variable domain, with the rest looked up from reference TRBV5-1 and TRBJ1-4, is KAGVTQTPRYLIKTRGQQVTLSCSPISGHRSVSWYQQTPGQGLQFLFEYFSETQRNKGNFPGRFSGRQFSNSRSEMNVSTLELGDSALYLCASSLSIQGGVLFFGSGTQLSVL.

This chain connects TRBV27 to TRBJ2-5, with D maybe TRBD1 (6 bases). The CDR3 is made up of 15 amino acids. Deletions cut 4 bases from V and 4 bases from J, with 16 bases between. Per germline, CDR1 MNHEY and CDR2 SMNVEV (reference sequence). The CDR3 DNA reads TGTGCCAGCAGTTCTCTGATCCGAGGGGGAGAGACCCAGTACTTC. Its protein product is CASSSLIRGGETQYF.

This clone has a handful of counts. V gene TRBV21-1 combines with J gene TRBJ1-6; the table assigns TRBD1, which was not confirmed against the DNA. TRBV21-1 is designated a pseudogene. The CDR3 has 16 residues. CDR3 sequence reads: CASSPGVAVYNSPLHF. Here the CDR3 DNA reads TGTGCCAGCAGCCCAGGGGTAGCCGTCTATAATTCACCCCTCCACTTT.

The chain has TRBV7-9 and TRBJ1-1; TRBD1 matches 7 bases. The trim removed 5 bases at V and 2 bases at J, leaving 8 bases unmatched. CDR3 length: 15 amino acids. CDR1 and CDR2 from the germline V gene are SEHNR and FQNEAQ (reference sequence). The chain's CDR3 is CASSGRQGRNTEAFF. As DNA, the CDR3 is TGTGCCAGCAGCGGCCGACAGGGAAGAAACACTGAAGCTTTCTTT.

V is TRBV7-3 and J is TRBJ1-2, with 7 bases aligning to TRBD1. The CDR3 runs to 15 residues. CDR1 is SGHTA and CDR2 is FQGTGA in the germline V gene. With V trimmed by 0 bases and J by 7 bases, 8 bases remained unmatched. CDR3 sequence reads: CASSLTITGASGYTF. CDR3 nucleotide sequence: TGTGCCAGCAGCTTAACGATAACAGGGGCTAGTGGCTACACCTTC.

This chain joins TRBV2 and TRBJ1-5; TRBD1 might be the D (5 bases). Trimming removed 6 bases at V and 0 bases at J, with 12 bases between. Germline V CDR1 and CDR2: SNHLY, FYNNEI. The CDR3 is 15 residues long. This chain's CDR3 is CASRPEQDSNQPQHF. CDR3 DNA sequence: TGTGCCAGCAGGCCGGAACAGGATAGCAATCAGCCCCAGCATTTT.

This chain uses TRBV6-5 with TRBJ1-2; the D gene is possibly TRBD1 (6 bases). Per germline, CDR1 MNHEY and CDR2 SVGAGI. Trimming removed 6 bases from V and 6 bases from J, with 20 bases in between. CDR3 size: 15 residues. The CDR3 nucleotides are TGTGCCAGCAGCTTCACCGACAGTGGGGGCCATGGCTACACCTTC. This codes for CASSFTDSGGHGYTF.

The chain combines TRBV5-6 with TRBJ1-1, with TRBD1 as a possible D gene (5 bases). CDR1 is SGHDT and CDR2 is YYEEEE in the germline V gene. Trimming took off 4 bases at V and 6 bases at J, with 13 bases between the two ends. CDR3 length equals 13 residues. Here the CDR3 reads CASSPGLNAEAFF. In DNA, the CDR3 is TGTGCCAGCAGCCCGGGACTTAACGCTGAAGCTTTCTTT.

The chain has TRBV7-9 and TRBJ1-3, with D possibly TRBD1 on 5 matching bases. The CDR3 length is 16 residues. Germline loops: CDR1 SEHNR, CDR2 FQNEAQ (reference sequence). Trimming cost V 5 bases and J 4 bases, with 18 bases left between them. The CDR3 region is CASSPCCGAPGNTIYF. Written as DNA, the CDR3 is TGTGCCAGCAGCCCCTGTTGCGGGGCGCCGGGAAACACCATATATTTT.

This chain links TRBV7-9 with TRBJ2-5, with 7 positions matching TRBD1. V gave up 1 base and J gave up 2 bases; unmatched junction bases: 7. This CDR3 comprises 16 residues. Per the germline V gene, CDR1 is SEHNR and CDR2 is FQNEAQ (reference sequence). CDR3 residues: CASSLGDSRMQETQYF. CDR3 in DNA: TGTGCCAGCAGCTTAGGGGACAGTCGAATGCAAGAGACCCAGTACTTC. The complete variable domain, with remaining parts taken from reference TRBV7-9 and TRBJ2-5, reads DTGVSQNPRHKITKRGQNVTFRCDPISEHNRLYWYRQTLGQGPEFLTYFQNEAQLEKSRLLSDRFSAERPKGSFSTLEIQRTEQGDSAMYLCASSLGDSRMQETQYFGPGTRLLVL.

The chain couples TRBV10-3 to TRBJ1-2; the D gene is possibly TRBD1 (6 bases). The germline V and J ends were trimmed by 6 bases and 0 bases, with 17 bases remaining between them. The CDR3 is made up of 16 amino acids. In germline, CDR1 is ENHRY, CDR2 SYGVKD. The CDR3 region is CAISEGNWGPNYGYTF. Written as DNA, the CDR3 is TGTGCCATCAGCGAGGGTAACTGGGGGCCTAACTATGGCTACACCTTC.

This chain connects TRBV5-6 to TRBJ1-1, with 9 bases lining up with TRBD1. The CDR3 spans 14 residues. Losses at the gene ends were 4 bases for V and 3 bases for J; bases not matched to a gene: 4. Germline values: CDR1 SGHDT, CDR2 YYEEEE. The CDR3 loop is CASSGDREYTEAFF. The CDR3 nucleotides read TGTGCCAGCAGCGGGGACAGGGAGTACACTGAAGCTTTCTTT.

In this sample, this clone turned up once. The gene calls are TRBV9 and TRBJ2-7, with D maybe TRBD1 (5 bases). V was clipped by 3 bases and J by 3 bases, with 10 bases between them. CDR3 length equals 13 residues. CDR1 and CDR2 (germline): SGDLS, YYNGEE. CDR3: CASSAAGYYEQYF. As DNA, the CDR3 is TGTGCCAGCAGCGCGGCAGGGTACTACGAGCAGTACTTC.

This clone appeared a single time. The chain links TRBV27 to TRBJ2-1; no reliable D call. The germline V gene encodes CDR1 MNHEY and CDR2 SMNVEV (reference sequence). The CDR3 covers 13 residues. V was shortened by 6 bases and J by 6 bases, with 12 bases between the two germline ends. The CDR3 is CASSLSEANEQFF. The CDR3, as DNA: TGTGCCAGCAGCCTATCTGAGGCCAATGAGCAGTTCTTC.

The CDR3 here is CASSSGQGVAGNTIYF. The DNA for the CDR3 is TGTGCCAGCAGTTCCGGACAGGGGGTCGCTGGAAACACCATATATTTT. The J gene is TRBJ1-3, the V gene TRBV6-5; 10 nucleotides agree with TRBD1. The germline V gene encodes CDR1 MNHEY and CDR2 SVGAGI. This CDR3 contains 16 residues. V lost 4 bases to trimming and J lost 2 bases; unmatched junction nucleotides: 5.

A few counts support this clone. The CDR3 reads CATLVSGNTEAFF. The CDR3 nucleotides are TGTGCCACCCTCGTTAGTGGGAACACTGAAGCTTTCTTT. The chain carries TRBV19 and TRBJ1-1; unclear D gene. The CDR3 is made up of 13 amino acids. V lost 10 bases, J lost 1 base, and 13 bases lay in between. The germline CDR1 and CDR2 sequences are LNHDA and SQIVND (reference sequence).

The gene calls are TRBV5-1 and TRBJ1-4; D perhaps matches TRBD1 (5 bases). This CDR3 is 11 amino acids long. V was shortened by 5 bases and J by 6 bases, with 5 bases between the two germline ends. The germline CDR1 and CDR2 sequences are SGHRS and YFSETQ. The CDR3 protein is CASRGDEKLFF. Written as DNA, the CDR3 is TGCGCCAGCAGAGGGGATGAAAAACTGTTTTTT. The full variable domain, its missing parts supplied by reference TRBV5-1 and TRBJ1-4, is KAGVTQTPRYLIKTRGQQVTLSCSPISGHRSVSWYQQTPGQGLQFLFEYFSETQRNKGNFPGRFSGRQFSNSRSEMNVSTLELGDSALYLCASRGDEKLFFGSGTQLSVL.

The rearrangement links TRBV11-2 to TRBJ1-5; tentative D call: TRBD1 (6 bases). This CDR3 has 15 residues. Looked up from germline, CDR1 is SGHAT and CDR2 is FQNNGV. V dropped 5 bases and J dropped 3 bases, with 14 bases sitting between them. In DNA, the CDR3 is TGTGCCAGCAGCCCCGAGGCAGGGGACAATCAGCCCCAGCATTTT. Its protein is CASSPEAGDNQPQHF.

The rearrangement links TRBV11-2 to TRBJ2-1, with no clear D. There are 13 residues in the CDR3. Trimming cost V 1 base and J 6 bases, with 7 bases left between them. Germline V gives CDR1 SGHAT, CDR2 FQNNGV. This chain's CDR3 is CASSLAGLNEQFF. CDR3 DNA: TGTGCCAGCAGCTTAGCTGGGCTCAATGAGCAGTTCTTC.

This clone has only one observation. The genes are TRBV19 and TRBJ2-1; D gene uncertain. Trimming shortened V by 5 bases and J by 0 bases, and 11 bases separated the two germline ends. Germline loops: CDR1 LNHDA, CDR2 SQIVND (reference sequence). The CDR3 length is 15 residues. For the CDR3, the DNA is TGTGCCAGTAGTCTCACTTTTAGCTCCTACAATGAGCAGTTCTTC. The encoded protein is CASSLTFSSYNEQFF.

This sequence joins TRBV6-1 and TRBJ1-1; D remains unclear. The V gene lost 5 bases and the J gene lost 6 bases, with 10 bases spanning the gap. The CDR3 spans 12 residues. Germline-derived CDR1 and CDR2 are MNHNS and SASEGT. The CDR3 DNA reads TGTGCCAGCAGTCCCAGGATACCTGAAGCTTTCTTT. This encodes CASSPRIPEAFF.

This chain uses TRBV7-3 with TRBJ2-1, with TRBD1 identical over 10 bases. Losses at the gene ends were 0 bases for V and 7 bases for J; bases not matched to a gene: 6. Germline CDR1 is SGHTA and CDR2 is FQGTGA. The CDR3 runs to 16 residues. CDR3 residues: CASSLTRTGGNNEQFF. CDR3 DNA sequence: TGTGCCAGCAGCTTAACTCGGACAGGGGGGAATAATGAGCAGTTCTTC. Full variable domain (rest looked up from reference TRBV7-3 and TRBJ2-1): GAGVSQTPSNKVTEKGKYVELRCDPISGHTALYWYRQSLGQGPEFLIYFQGTGAADDSGLPNDRFFAVRPEGSVSTLKIQRTERGDSAVYLCASSLTRTGGNNEQFFGPGTRLTVL.

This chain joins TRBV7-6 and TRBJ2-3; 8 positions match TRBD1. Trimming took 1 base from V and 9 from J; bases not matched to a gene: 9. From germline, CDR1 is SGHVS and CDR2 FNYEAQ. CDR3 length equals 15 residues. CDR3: CASSLDGQGAMTQYF. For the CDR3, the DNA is TGTGCCAGCAGCTTAGATGGGCAGGGGGCCATGACGCAGTATTTT.

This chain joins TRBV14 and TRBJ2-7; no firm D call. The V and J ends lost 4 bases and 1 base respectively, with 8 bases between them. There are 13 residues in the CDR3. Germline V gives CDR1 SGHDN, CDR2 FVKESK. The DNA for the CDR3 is TGTGCCAGCAGCCCTAGATATTCCTACGAGCAGTACTTC. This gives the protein CASSPRYSYEQYF.